Listed below are T cell receptor beta chains from one sample, sequenced in a study of blood T cells in healthy people across ages. TCRdb analysed the 5' RACE reads with MiXCR anew, one entry per CDR3 protein. This sample carries 710,000 or so distinct CDR3 sequences, 32% of them seen once, and the ten largest clones take over 15%. Sequences were obtained from blood. These TCRs come from a woman older than 75 in good health. The CDR3 runs from the conserved cysteine through the conserved F or W. Fields, in order: V gene, J gene, clone size, D gene, CDR3 DNA, CDR3 protein. A D gene is named only where the DNA matches it firmly. Only part of the rows carry a size: once, few, many, or a class if the clone is expanded.

>TRBV18|TRBJ1-1|many|-
TGTGCCAGCTCACCCCGTAAAGAGGGTGCGGCTTTCTTT
CASSPRKEGAAFF
>TRBV2|TRBJ2-7|-|TRBD1
TGTGCCAGCAGCTGGACAGGCAACCACGAGCAGTACTTC
CASSWTGNHEQYF
>TRBV29-1|TRBJ2-7|once|-
TGCAGCGTTGTGGGACAACCTCCCTACGAGCAGTACTTC
CSVVGQPPYEQYF
>TRBV19|TRBJ1-5|many|-
TGTGCCAGTAGTTTGACAGAAAACAATCAGCCCCAGCATTTT
CASSLTENNQPQHF
>TRBV20-1|TRBJ2-1|-|TRBD1
TGCAGTGCTAGAGGCCTCCGGGACAGGACCCTCCTCGGGCAGTTCTTC
CSARGLRDRTLLGQFF
>TRBV7-9|TRBJ2-7|many|TRBD1
TGTGCCAGCAGATCGGACAGGGGAACCTACGAGCAGTACTTC
CASRSDRGTYEQYF
>TRBV14|TRBJ2-7|many|TRBD1
TGTGCCAGCAGCCAAGAGTTGGGGACAGCGACCTACGAGCAGTACTTC
CASSQELGTATYEQYF
>TRBV28|TRBJ1-1|few|-
TGTGCCAGCAGCCCAACACAGGCCGGTCGCCTAGAAGCTTTCTTT
CASSPTQAGRLEAFF
>TRBV6-5|TRBJ2-3|-|-
TGTGCCAGCAGCCCTCGGGGGCCGGGGAGAGATACGCAGTATTTT
CASSPRGPGRDTQYF
>TRBV10-3|TRBJ1-2|many|-
TGTGCCATCGCCCCGGCAGATAACTATGGCTACACCTTC
CAIAPADNYGYTF
>TRBV7-9|TRBJ2-4|-|TRBD1
TGTGCCAGCAGCCGACCCCAGGGGGCGGGCAAAAACATTCAGTACTTC
CASSRPQGAGKNIQYF
>TRBV4-2|TRBJ2-5|-|-
TGTGCCAGCAGCCAAGGGGGAGGAGAAGAGACCCAGTACTTC
CASSQGGGEETQYF
>TRBV6-4|TRBJ2-3|-|TRBD1
TGTGCCAGCAGTGACGGACAGGGGGCAGATACGCAGTATTTT
CASSDGQGADTQYF
>TRBV10-3|TRBJ1-1|-|-
TGTGCCATCAGTGAGTCTCAACAGGGGAACACTGAAGCTTTCTTT
CAISESQQGNTEAFF
>TRBV6-5|TRBJ1-5|few|-
TGTGCCAGCAGTTACTCTGCAGGGAATCAGCCCCAGCATTTT
CASSYSAGNQPQHF
>TRBV20-1|TRBJ2-1|many|TRBD2
TGCAGTGCTAGAGGGCTAGGCGGGGGGGACAATGAGCAGTTCTTC
CSARGLGGGDNEQFF
>TRBV28|TRBJ1-5|few|-
TGTGCCAGCAGTTTAGGTGGCGGGGGCCGCTCTCAGCCCCAGCATTTT
CASSLGGGGRSQPQHF
>TRBV6-5|TRBJ2-5|few|TRBD1
TGTGCCAGCGGTGACAGGGGGCCATACAATGAGCAGTACTTC
CASGDRGPYNEQYF
>TRBV6-6|TRBJ1-5|-|TRBD1
TGTGCCAGCAAACTGGGACAGGGGTCCAATCAGCCCCAGCATTTT
CASKLGQGSNQPQHF
>TRBV3-1|TRBJ2-3|many|-
TGTGCCAGCAGCCGAGGACCGGTCGCTAGCACAGATACGCAGTATTTT
CASSRGPVASTDTQYF
>TRBV9|TRBJ2-3|many|-
TGTGCCAGCAGCGCCACGGGGGGCTTAGATACGCAGTATTTT
CASSATGGLDTQYF
>TRBV14|TRBJ1-3|-|-
TGTGCCAGCAGCCAAGAGCTCAACTCTGGAAACACCATATATTTT
CASSQELNSGNTIYF
>TRBV20-1|TRBJ1-6|few|TRBD1
TGCAGTGCGGCGACAGGGGGACCTAATTCACCCCTCCACTTT
CSAATGGPNSPLHF
>TRBV7-2|TRBJ1-6|many|TRBD1
TGTGCCAGCAGCGCCGGGACAGGGCGAAATTCACCCCTCCACTTT
CASSAGTGRNSPLHF
>TRBV12-3/TRBV12-4|TRBJ1-2|-|TRBD1
TGTGCCAGCAGCCCCGGGACAGGGGTTTACTATGGCTACACCTTC
CASSPGTGVYYGYTF
>TRBV18|TRBJ1-1|-|-
TGTGCCAGCTCGGTGATGGGTAGGGACACTGAAGCTTTCTTT
CASSVMGRDTEAFF
>TRBV5-1|TRBJ2-3|-|-
TGCGCCAGCAGCTTGCAAGGGGGGACCGTGGGAGATACGCGGTATTTT
CASSLQGGTVGDTRYF
>TRBV6-2/TRBV6-3|TRBJ2-2|few|TRBD2
TGTGCCAGCCAACCGGGGGGGTACACCGGGGAGCTGTTTTTT
CASQPGGYTGELFF
>TRBV20-1|TRBJ2-3|-|TRBD2
TGCAGTGCTAGAGATCCTCTAGCGGGGGAGGCAGATACGCAGTATTTT
CSARDPLAGEADTQYF
>TRBV6-1|TRBJ2-7|many|-
TGTGCCAGCAGTGCCGTTGACTACGAGCAGTACTTC
CASSAVDYEQYF
>TRBV20-1|TRBJ2-4|-|-
TGCAGTGCTCAGGAAACGGACATTCAGTACTTC
CSAQETDIQYF
>TRBV6-1|TRBJ2-2|many|TRBD1
TGTGCCAGCAGGGGGACGGACAGGGGCAACACCGGGGAGCTGTTTTTT
CASRGTDRGNTGELFF
>TRBV7-3|TRBJ1-6|many|-
TGTGCCAGCAGCTACCTAGGGGCAGGGGAATCACCCCTCCACTTT
CASSYLGAGESPLHF
>TRBV5-5|TRBJ2-1|many|TRBD1
TGTGCCAGCAGCTTGTTGGGACAGGGCTACAATGAGCAGTTCTTC
CASSLLGQGYNEQFF
>TRBV20-1|TRBJ1-1|-|-
TGCAGTGCTGGATACGGGCCGCTCATGAACACTGAAGCTTTCTTT
CSAGYGPLMNTEAFF
>TRBV2|TRBJ2-1|-|TRBD2
TGTGCCATTTCACTCGCTAGCGGGAGGCCTATTCACAATGAGCAGTTCTTC
CAISLASGRPIHNEQFF
>TRBV20-1|TRBJ1-5|many|TRBD1
TGCAGTGCTAGTGAGACAGGGGGCTGGAGTCAGCCCCAGCATTTT
CSASETGGWSQPQHF
>TRBV7-9|TRBJ2-2|few|-
TGTGCCAGCAGATTGGCGGGTTCGAACACCGGGGAGCTGTTTTTT
CASRLAGSNTGELFF
>TRBV2|TRBJ2-7|many|-
TGTGCCAGCAGTGACAGTACTTCCTACGAGCAGTACTTC
CASSDSTSYEQYF
>TRBV7-7|TRBJ2-1|once|TRBD1
TGTGCCAGCAGCTGGGACAGCAGCTCCTACAATGAGCAGTTCTTC
CASSWDSSSYNEQFF
>TRBV6-1|TRBJ1-1|-|TRBD1
TGTGCCAGCAGTGAAGCGGCACAGGGGCGCTCGGCTTTCTTT
CASSEAAQGRSAFF
>TRBV20-1|TRBJ1-4|-|-
TGCAGTGCCTACGGGGCAACTAATGAAAAACTGTTTTTT
CSAYGATNEKLFF
>TRBV7-2|TRBJ1-3|few|-
TGTGCCAGCAGCTCCATCAGGGGCTCTGGAAACACCATATATTTT
CASSSIRGSGNTIYF
>TRBV3-1|TRBJ2-5|many|-
TGTGCCAGCAGCCCCCCTCAAGCACCGGGCCTACAAGAGACCCAGTACTTC
CASSPPQAPGLQETQYF
>TRBV12-3/TRBV12-4|TRBJ2-3|many|-
TGTGCCAGCAGTCCGGGGGGCCCCTCCGATACGCAGTATTTT
CASSPGGPSDTQYF
>TRBV30|TRBJ1-5|-|-
TGTGCCTGGAGTGCTTCGGGCAGCCTGAATCAGCCCCAGCATTTT
CAWSASGSLNQPQHF
>TRBV30|TRBJ2-1|many|TRBD2
TGTGCCTGGAGTCCATCCAAGCGGGGGGGTTTCGATGAGCAGTTCTTC
CAWSPSKRGGFDEQFF
>TRBV5-1|TRBJ1-1|-|TRBD1
TGCGCCAGCAGCTCGGGACAGAGCAACACTGAAGCTTTCTTT
CASSSGQSNTEAFF
>TRBV28|TRBJ1-1|many|-
TGTGCCACCCAATTTACTGAAGCTTTCTTT
CATQFTEAFF
>TRBV24-1|TRBJ2-7|many|-
TGTGCCACGAGTGACCCCAGGGAATCCTACGAGCAGTACTTC
CATSDPRESYEQYF
>TRBV30|TRBJ2-1|many|-
TGTGCCTGGAGTCCCCCCGGCAGGGTCAGTCGGAATGAGCAGTTCTTC
CAWSPPGRVSRNEQFF
>TRBV7-3|TRBJ2-5|many|-
TGTGCCAGCAGCTCGCTTACGGGACCCGACGCGGAGACCCAGTACTTC
CASSSLTGPDAETQYF
>TRBV20-1|TRBJ2-4|many|TRBD1
TGCAGTGGGGGACAGGGAAACATTCAGTACTTC
CSGGQGNIQYF
>TRBV2|TRBJ2-5|many|-
TGTGCCAGCAGTGTATTAGCGAATCAAGAGACCCAGTACTTC
CASSVLANQETQYF
>TRBV28|TRBJ2-3|many|TRBD2
TGTGCCAGCAGTGTGATAGCGGGGGGCACAGATACGCAGTATTTT
CASSVIAGGTDTQYF
>TRBV7-2|TRBJ2-5|many|-
TGTGCCAGCAGCTTAGCAATGGGGCTGGAGACCCAGTACTTC
CASSLAMGLETQYF
>TRBV10-3|TRBJ2-7|-|TRBD1
TGTGCCACCCTTGGGGACAGGGCCTACGAGCAGTACTTC
CATLGDRAYEQYF
>TRBV5-1|TRBJ2-5|many|-
TGCGCCAGCAGCTTGATAGGGATCCAAGAGACCCAGTACTTC
CASSLIGIQETQYF
>TRBV7-2|TRBJ2-5|-|-
TGTGCCAGCAGCTTAGTTGGGGGAGAAAAGACCCAGTACTTC
CASSLVGGEKTQYF